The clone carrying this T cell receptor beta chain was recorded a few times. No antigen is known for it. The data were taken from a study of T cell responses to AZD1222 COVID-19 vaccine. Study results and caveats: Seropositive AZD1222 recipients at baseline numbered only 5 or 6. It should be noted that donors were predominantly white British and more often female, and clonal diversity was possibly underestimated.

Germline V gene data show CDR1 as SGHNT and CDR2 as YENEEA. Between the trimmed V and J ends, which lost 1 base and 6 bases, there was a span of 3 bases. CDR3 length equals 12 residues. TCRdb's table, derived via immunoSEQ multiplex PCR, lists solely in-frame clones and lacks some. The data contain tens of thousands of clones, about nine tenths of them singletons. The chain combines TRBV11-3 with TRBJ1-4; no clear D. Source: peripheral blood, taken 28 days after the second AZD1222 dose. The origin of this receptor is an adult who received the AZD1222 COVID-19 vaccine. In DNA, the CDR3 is TGTGCCAGCAGCTTAGCCGATGAAAAACTGTTTTTT. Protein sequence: CASSLADEKLFF.